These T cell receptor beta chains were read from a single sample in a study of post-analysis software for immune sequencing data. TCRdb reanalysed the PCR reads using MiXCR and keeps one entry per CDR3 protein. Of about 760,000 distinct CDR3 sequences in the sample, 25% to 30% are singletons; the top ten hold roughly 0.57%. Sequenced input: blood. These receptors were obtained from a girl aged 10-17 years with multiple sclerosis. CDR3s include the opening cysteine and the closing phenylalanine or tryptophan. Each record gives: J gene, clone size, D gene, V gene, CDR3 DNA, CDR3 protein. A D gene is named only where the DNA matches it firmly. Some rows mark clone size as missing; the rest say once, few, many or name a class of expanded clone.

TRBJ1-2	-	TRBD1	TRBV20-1	TGCAGTGCTAGAGATTCCCAACAGGGGGAGGGCTACACCTTC	CSARDSQQGEGYTF
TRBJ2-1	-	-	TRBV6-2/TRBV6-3	TGTGCCAGCAGCCATTCCCAAAATGAGCAGTTCTTC	CASSHSQNEQFF
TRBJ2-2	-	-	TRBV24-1	TGTGCCACCAGTGAAAAGGCGGAAATCGGGGAGCTGTTTTTT	CATSEKAEIGELFF
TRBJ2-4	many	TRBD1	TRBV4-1	TGCGCCAGCAGCCACCAATCGGGGCAGGGGGCCAGGAACATTCAGTACTTC	CASSHQSGQGARNIQYF
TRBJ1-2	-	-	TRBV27	TGTGCCAGTCGGGACTCGGGATCTTATGGCTACACCTTC	CASRDSGSYGYTF
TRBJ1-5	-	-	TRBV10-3	TGTGCCATCAGTGAGTCCGGTTCTAGCAATCAGCCCCAGCATTTT	CAISESGSSNQPQHF
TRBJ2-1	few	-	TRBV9	TGTGCCAGCAGCGTAGGGGGTACCTACAATGAGCAGTTCTTC	CASSVGGTYNEQFF
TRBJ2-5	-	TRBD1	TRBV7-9	TGTGCCAGCAGTCGGACAGGGGGTAAACAAGAGACCCAGTACTTC	CASSRTGGKQETQYF
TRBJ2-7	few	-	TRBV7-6	TGTGCCAGCAGCGACCGGGGCGGAGGGATGCACGAGCAGTACTTC	CASSDRGGGMHEQYF
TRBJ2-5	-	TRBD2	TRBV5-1	TGCGCCAGCAGCTTACTAGCGGGGAGGAGAGAGACCCAGTACTTC	CASSLLAGRRETQYF
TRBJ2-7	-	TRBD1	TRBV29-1	TGCAGCGTTGAAGATCGGAGCAGGGGGTACGAGCAGTACTTC	CSVEDRSRGYEQYF
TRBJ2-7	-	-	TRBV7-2	TGTGCCAGCAGCCCAAAGGGTTTTGGAGGTGGGCAGTACTTC	CASSPKGFGGGQYF
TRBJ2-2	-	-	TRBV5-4	TGTGCCAGCAGCCGGAGGTCGGCAGGGATGGCCGGGGAGCTGTTTTTT	CASSRRSAGMAGELFF
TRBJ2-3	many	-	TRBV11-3	TGTGCCAGCAGCTTAGGCAGGGGCACAGATACGCAGTATTTT	CASSLGRGTDTQYF
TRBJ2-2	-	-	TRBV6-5	TGTGCCAGCAGCCGTACTAGCAACACCGGGGAGCTGTTTTTT	CASSRTSNTGELFF
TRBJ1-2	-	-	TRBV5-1	TGCGCCAGCAGCTTGGAAGGTTTTGATGGCTACACCTTC	CASSLEGFDGYTF
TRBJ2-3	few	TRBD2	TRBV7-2	TGTGCCAGCAGCCGGGGGGCTAGCGGGAGAGGGACAGATACGCAGTATTTT	CASSRGASGRGTDTQYF
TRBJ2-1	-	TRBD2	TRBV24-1	TGTGCCACCAGTGATCCTGGCGGGGGTGGGCCGTACAATGAGCAGTTCTTC	CATSDPGGGGPYNEQFF
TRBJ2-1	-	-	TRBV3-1	TGTGCCAGCAGCCAAGATGTAGGTAGCGTCATCTACAATGAGCAGTTCTTC	CASSQDVGSVIYNEQFF
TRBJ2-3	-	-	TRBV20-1	TGCAGTGCTACCGGGTTACCAAGCACAGATACGCAGTATTTT	CSATGLPSTDTQYF
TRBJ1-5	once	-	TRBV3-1	TGTGCCAGCAGCCAAGAAAGCGGCCAGGCGCCCCAGCATTTT	CASSQESGQAPQHF
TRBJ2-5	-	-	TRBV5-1	TGCGCCAGCAGCTTCTTTGCGGGGGCGATCCAAGAGACCCAGTACTTC	CASSFFAGAIQETQYF
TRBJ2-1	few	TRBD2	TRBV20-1	TGCAGTGCTACTAGCGGGGGGCTCTCCTACAATGAGCAGTTCTTC	CSATSGGLSYNEQFF
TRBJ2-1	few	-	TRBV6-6	TGTGCCAGCAGTTACTCGACGTGGCAGTTCTTC	CASSYSTWQFF
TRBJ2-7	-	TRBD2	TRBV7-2	TGTGCCAGCAGCGAGACTAGCGGGATTGCTTACGAGCAGTACTTC	CASSETSGIAYEQYF
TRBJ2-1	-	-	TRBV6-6	TGTGCCAGCAGTTACGCGTGGGGGAGGGAGCAGTTCTTC	CASSYAWGREQFF
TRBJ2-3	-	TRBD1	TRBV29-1	TGCAGCGTTCGTCAGGGGGTTGGCACAGATACGCAGTATTTT	CSVRQGVGTDTQYF
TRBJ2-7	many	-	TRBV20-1	TGCAGCGCCCGGGACGGCTACGAGCAGTACTTC	CSARDGYEQYF
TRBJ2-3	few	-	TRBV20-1	TGCAGTGCCGACAGGCGCAGCGGCAGCACAGATACGCAGTATTTT	CSADRRSGSTDTQYF
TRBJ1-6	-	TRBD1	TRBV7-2	TGTGCCAGCAAGATTGGGGGACAGGGAAATTCACCCCCCCACTTT	CASKIGGQGNSPPHF
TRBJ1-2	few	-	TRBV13	TGTGCCAGCAGCTTAGGACCAGCACTTAACTATGGCTACACCTTC	CASSLGPALNYGYTF
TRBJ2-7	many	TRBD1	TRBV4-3	TGCGCCAGCAGCCAAGGGTTGACAGGGTTCTACGAGCAGTACTTC	CASSQGLTGFYEQYF
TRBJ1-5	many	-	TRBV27	TGTGCCAGCAGTTTGATGGGGAATCAGCCCCAGCATTTT	CASSLMGNQPQHF
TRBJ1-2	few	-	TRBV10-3	TGTGCCATCAGTGTAAGGGATGGCTACACCTTC	CAISVRDGYTF
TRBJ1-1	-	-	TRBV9	TGTGCCAGCAGCGTAGGGCCAGGGAAGAACACTGAAGCTTTCTTT	CASSVGPGKNTEAFF
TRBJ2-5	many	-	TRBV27	TGTGCCAGCGGGGGACTCCCAGGGGAGACCCAGTACTTC	CASGGLPGETQYF
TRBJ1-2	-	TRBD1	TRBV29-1	TGCAGCGCTCGAGGACAGGGAGGCTATGGCTACACCTTC	CSARGQGGYGYTF
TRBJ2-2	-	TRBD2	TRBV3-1	TGTGCCAGCAGCCCCCGCCTAGCGGGGATTGGTGGGGAGCTGTTTTTT	CASSPRLAGIGGELFF
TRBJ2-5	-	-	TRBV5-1	TGCGCCAGCAGCTTGGCCGTGGGGGAGGAGACCCAGTACTTC	CASSLAVGEETQYF
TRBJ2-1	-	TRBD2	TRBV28	TGTGCCAGCAGGGGTAGCGGGAGATTTCCCAATGAGCAGTTCTTC	CASRGSGRFPNEQFF
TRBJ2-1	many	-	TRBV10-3	TGTGCCACCTCACCGCTTATAGCGGCTCTCAATGAGCAGTTCTTC	CATSPLIAALNEQFF
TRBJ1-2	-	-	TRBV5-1	TGCGCCAGCAGCTTGACAGGGAATAGAAATGGCTACACCTTC	CASSLTGNRNGYTF
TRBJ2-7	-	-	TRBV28	TGTGCCAGCAGTTTGGGAAGGGCCGGCTACGAGCAGTACTTC	CASSLGRAGYEQYF
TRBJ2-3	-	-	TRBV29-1	TGCAGCGTAGAACCGGGACACCAGCTTTCTAGCACAGATACGCAGTATTTT	CSVEPGHQLSSTDTQYF
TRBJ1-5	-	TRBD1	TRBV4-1	TGCGCCAGCAGCCACCACAGGGGAGGGGATGAGCCCCAGCATTTT	CASSHHRGGDEPQHF
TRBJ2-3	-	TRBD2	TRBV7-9	TGTGCCAGCAGCTTAGAAGTAGCGGGAGGGGGCACAGATACGCAGTATTTT	CASSLEVAGGGTDTQYF
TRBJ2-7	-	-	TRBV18	TGTGCCAGCTCACCAGCACAGACCTCCTACGAGCAGTACTTC	CASSPAQTSYEQYF
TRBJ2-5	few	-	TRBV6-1	TGTGCCAGCAGTGATGGACACCCCCTGGGAGAGACCCAGTACTTC	CASSDGHPLGETQYF
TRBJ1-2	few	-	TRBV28	TGTGCCAGCTATGGGAGGTATGGCTACACCTTC	CASYGRYGYTF
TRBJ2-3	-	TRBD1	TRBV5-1	TGCGCCAGCAGCCTACACCCGGGACAGGGGACAGATACGCAGTATTTT	CASSLHPGQGTDTQYF
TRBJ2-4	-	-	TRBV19	TGTGCCAGTAGTATAGGAACCGTCCTAGCCAAAAACATTCAGTACTTC	CASSIGTVLAKNIQYF
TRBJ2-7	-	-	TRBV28	TGTGCCAGCAGTTTTTTGGGGGGCTTCGGGTACGAGCAGTACTTC	CASSFLGGFGYEQYF
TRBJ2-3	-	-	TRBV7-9	TGTGCCAGCAGCTCCCTTCCCGCCCCAGGAGCAGATACGCAGTATTTT	CASSSLPAPGADTQYF
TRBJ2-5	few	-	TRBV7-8	TGTGCCAGCAGCTCCGTGGGGGCCCGGGAGACCCAGTACTTC	CASSSVGARETQYF
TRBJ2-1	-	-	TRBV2	TGTGCCAGCAGGGCCGGGGTAGCGCGCAATGAGCAGTTCTTC	CASRAGVARNEQFF
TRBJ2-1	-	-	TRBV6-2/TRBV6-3	TGTGCCAGCAGGGGAGGATATGAGCAGTTCTTC	CASRGGYEQFF
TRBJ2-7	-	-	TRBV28	TGTGCCAGCAGTTTTTCAGATGACCTTAACGGCGAGCAGTACTTC	CASSFSDDLNGEQYF
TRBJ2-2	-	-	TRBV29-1	TGCAGCGTTTCCTCCAGGGATAGAAACACCGGGGAGCTGTTTTTT	CSVSSRDRNTGELFF
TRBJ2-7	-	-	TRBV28	TGTGCCAGCAGTCCGGGACTGCGAATCTCCTACGAGCAGTACTTC	CASSPGLRISYEQYF
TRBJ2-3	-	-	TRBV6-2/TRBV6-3	TGTGCCAGCAGTTACTCGTACGCAGATACGCAGTATTTT	CASSYSYADTQYF